Each of the 10 T cell receptor beta chains below was sequenced from the same sample in a study of PD-L1 blockade in urothelial cancer. Described time point: peripheral blood 6 weeks after treatment start. The table came from immunoSEQ multiplex PCR; TCRdb's copy has only in-frame clones and leaves some out. The sample holds around 110,000 clones, 75% to 95% seen once. The input for sequencing was PBMCs, taken around atezolizumab (anti-PD-L1) treatment. The receptor set was obtained from a man aged 55 to 70 with urothelial cancer.

The V gene is TRBV19, the J gene TRBJ2-1, with D maybe TRBD1 (7 bases). Between the trimmed V and J ends, which lost 3 bases and 8 bases, there was a span of 17 bases. The CDR3 spans 15 residues. In germline, CDR1 is LNHDA, CDR2 SQIVND (reference sequence). The CDR3 protein is CASSIPLGRGDEQFF. The CDR3, as DNA: TGTGCCAGTAGTATCCCGCTGGGCAGGGGGGATGAGCAGTTCTTC.

This clone is deemed medium-sized. The rearrangement joins TRBV11-2 to TRBJ2-7, with D possibly TRBD2 on 5 matching bases. The CDR3 loop spans 14 amino acids. The V and J ends lost 3 bases and 3 bases respectively, with 12 bases between them. From germline, CDR1 is SGHAT and CDR2 FQNNGV. CDR3 nucleotide sequence: TGTGCCAGCAGCTTGGCCTTGGGAGACTACGAGCAGTACTTC. Residues: CASSLALGDYEQYF.

This clone was recorded once. CDR3 DNA: TGTGCCAGCAGAGAGACAGGGATAAACACTGAAGCTTTCTTT. It specifies CASRETGINTEAFF. The chain carries TRBV25-1 and TRBJ1-1; 7 bases agree with TRBD1. Germline V lookup: CDR1 MGHDK, CDR2 SYGVNS. Germline trimming cut 6 bases from V and 2 bases from J; bases unmatched to any gene: 6. The CDR3 runs to 14 residues.

The V gene is TRBV7-8, the J gene TRBJ2-2; 9 bases match TRBD1. Germline trimming cut 11 bases from V and 0 bases from J; bases unmatched to any gene: 4. The CDR3 has 14 amino acids. CDR1 and CDR2 (germline): SGHVS, FQNEAQ. The CDR3 loop reads CAWRTGANTGELFF. The CDR3 bases are TGTGCCTGGAGGACAGGGGCGAACACCGGGGAGCTGTTTTTT.

The gene calls are TRBV30 and TRBJ1-2, with a tentative D call TRBD1 (5 bases). Germline CDR1 is GTSNPN and CDR2 is SVGIG (reference sequence). Deletions cut 0 bases from V and 7 bases from J, with 21 bases between. The CDR3 length is 16 residues. The CDR3 nucleotides are TGTGCCTGGAGTGTTGTCCCCGCAGGCGGGAGGGGTGGCTACACCTTC. This gives the protein CAWSVVPAGGRGGYTF.

The sample holds one count of this clone. This rearrangement joins TRBV25-1 to TRBJ2-7, with D unclear. The germline V and J ends were trimmed by 8 bases and 0 bases, with 17 bases remaining between them. The CDR3 totals 15 residues. Germline CDR1 is MGHDK and CDR2 is SYGVNS. The CDR3 bases are TGTGCCAGCTCTGAGTTGACTTCGGGCTCCTACGAGCAGTACTTC. It yields the protein CASSELTSGSYEQYF.

This chain joins TRBV4-1 and TRBJ1-1; unclear D gene. The V and J ends lost 2 bases and 3 bases respectively, with 7 bases between them. The CDR3 is made up of 13 amino acids. Germline loops: CDR1 MGHRA, CDR2 YSYEKL. The CDR3 sequence: CASSQSGYTEAFF. CDR3 DNA: TGCGCCAGCAGCCAATCCGGTTACACTGAAGCTTTCTTT.

In this sample, this clone turned up once. CDR3 protein: CASSLAWQGSQPQHF. For the CDR3, the DNA is TGTGCCAGCAGCTTAGCGTGGCAGGGAAGTCAGCCCCAGCATTTT. The chain combines TRBV7-2 with TRBJ1-5; perhaps TRBD1 as D (5 bases). Germline lookup yields CDR1 SGHTA and CDR2 FQGNSA. Deletions cut 0 bases from V and 6 bases from J, with 12 bases between. This CDR3 spans 15 amino acids.

V and J are TRBV19 and TRBJ2-1, with no clear D. The CDR3 consists of 11 residues. CDR1 LNHDA and CDR2 SQIVND come from the germline V gene (reference sequence). Deletions cut 4 bases from V and 8 bases from J, with 6 bases between. The CDR3 nucleotides read TGTGCCAGTAGTACTTTCGATGAGCAGTTCTTC. It translates to CASSTFDEQFF.

The chain is built from TRBV5-6 and TRBJ1-2; perhaps TRBD1 as D (5 bases). CDR3 length: 12 amino acids. The germline V gene encodes CDR1 SGHDT and CDR2 YYEEEE. The V end lost 4 bases, the J end lost 4 bases, and 8 bases lay between the germline ends. This CDR3 reads CASSLDTYGYTF. For the CDR3, the DNA is TGTGCCAGCAGCCTGGACACCTATGGCTACACCTTC.